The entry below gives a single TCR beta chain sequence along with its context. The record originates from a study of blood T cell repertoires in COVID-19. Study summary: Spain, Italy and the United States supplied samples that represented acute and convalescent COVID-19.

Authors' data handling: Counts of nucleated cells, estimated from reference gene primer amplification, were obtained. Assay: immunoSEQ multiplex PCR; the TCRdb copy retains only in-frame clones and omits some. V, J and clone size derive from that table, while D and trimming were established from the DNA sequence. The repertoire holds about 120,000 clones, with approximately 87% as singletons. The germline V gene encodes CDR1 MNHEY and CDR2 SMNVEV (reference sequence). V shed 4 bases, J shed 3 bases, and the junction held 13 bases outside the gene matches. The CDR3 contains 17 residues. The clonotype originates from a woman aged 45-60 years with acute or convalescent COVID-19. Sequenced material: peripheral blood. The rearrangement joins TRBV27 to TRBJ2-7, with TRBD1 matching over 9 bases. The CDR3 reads CASSSSPGTGWVYEQYF. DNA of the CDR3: TGTGCCAGCAGTTCGTCGCCCGGGACAGGGTGGGTCTACGAGCAGTACTTC.